The present entry profiles one T cell receptor (beta chain) with its context. These data come from a study of cytomegalovirus exposure and HLA in healthy donors. CDR3 size: 15 residues. V dropped 0 bases and J dropped 7; count of bases not matched to a gene: 5. Germline assignment: CDR1 MNHNS and CDR2 SASEGT. 13 Jbeta primers and 60 Vbeta primers were used for the PCR. Method: immunoSEQ multiplex PCR; TCRdb's copy keeps in-frame clones and lacks some. The profile shows roughly 140,000 clones, 80% to 85% of them singletons. The chain recombines TRBV6-1 with TRBJ1-4; 7 bases agree with TRBD1. What was sequenced was PBMCs. The sequence came from a boy younger than 10 in good health and CMV-seronegative. The CDR3 region has the DNA TGTGCCAGCAGTGAAGCAGGGGGCTTAGGTGAAAAACTGTTTTTT. It encodes CASSEAGGLGEKLFF.